The 28 T cell receptor beta chains in this list originate from one sample, sequenced in a study of T cells after yellow fever vaccination (dated by TCRdb to about 2019). The library was obtained by 5' RACE. Sequencer: Illumina HiSeq 2500. TCRdb's own reprocessing of the public reads used fastp at Q25 and MiXCR and kept productive beta chains. Entries are consolidated by CDR3 protein sequence, retaining the most common genes and DNA. Within this sample are around 73,000 distinct CDR3 sequences, with about 7.7% of them counted one time only. Of the sample, 41% is held by the ten largest clones. The treatment or condition tag for this specimen amounts to: live attenuated yellow fever vaccine strain. The material was CD8+ T cells sorted from PBMCs, obtained on the day of the yellow fever booster vaccination. The receptors stem from a young man who received the YFV17D yellow fever vaccine.

J is TRBJ2-7 and V is TRBV10-3; TRBD1 agrees at 7 bases. The CDR3 contains 14 residues. V trimming: 1 base; J trimming: 2 bases; junction bases outside the gene matches: 2. Germline V gene sequence: CDR1 ENHRY, CDR2 SYGVKD. The CDR3 nucleotides are TGTGCCATCAGTGAGTGGGACAGCACCTACGAGCAGTACTTC. It is translated as CAISEWDSTYEQYF.

In this sample, this clonotype turned up many times. The chain employs TRBV10-3 and TRBJ2-7; D ambiguous. The CDR3 runs to 11 residues. From germline, CDR1 is ENHRY and CDR2 SYGVKD. Trimming took 8 bases from V and 3 from J, leaving 8 bases between them. DNA for the CDR3: TGTGCCATCGGTTCGAGCTACGAGCAGTACTTC. This translates into CAIGSSYEQYF.

This clonotype occurred many times. The genes are TRBV4-3 and TRBJ2-3, with 15 nucleotides matching TRBD2. The CDR3 totals 15 residues. CDR1 is LGHNA, CDR2 YSLEER, per germline. J was trimmed by 6 bases and V by 4 bases; bases with no gene match: 2. CDR3 in amino acids: CASSRGLAGGDTQYF. The CDR3 DNA reads as TGCGCCAGCAGCCGGGGACTAGCGGGAGGCGATACGCAGTATTTT.

This clonotype appeared many times. The chain couples TRBV9 to TRBJ2-2, with TRBD2 matching 14 bases. CDR1 and CDR2 from the germline V gene are SGDLS and YYNGEE. The CDR3 is 15 amino acids. The J segment lost 6 bases and the V segment lost 7 bases, leaving 5 bases of the junction unmatched. The CDR3 region is CASGGTSGSAGELFF. The CDR3 region has the DNA TGTGCCAGCGGAGGGACTAGCGGGAGCGCCGGGGAGCTGTTTTTT.

This clonotype was picked up a small number of times. The V call is TRBV5-6, the J call TRBJ2-6; 8 bases agree with TRBD1. This CDR3 is built from 18 residues. The ends lost 4 bases at V and 2 bases at J; junction bases unmatched: 11. In germline, CDR1 is SGHDT, CDR2 YYEEEE. The CDR3 nucleotides read TGTGCCAGCAGCGGATCGGACAGGGAGGATACTGGGGCCAACGTCCTGACTTTC. Translated: CASSGSDREDTGANVLTF. Combining the CDR3 with reference TRBV5-6 and TRBJ2-6 gives the whole variable domain DAGVTQSPTHLIKTRGQQVTLRCSPKSGHDTVSWYQQALGQGPQFIFQYYEEEERQRGNFPDRFSGHQFPNYSSELNVNALLLGDSALYLCASSGSDREDTGANVLTFGAGSRLTVL.

This CDR3 is CASSAPDSGSYEQYF. The CDR3 DNA reads TGTGCCAGCAGCGCCCCCGACAGTGGATCCTACGAGCAGTACTTC. The rearrangement uses TRBV5-4 and TRBJ2-7; maybe TRBD1 (5 bases). Trimming removed 4 bases from V and 1 base from J, with 15 bases in between. Germline CDR1 and CDR2: SGHNT and YYREEE (reference sequence). The CDR3 consists of 15 residues.

This clonotype was found a few times. The chain carries TRBV15 and TRBJ2-1; TRBD1 agrees at 12 bases. Germline V CDR1 and CDR2: LNHNV, YYDKDF (reference sequence). The CDR3 spans 16 residues. Trimming removed 7 bases from V and 7 bases from J; junction bases left unmatched: 11. This chain's CDR3 is CATTEASGQGANEQFF. CDR3 nucleotide sequence: TGTGCCACCACCGAAGCCTCGGGACAGGGGGCAAATGAGCAGTTCTTC.

This chain joins TRBV11-2 and TRBJ2-7, with D tentatively TRBD1 or TRBD2 (5 bases each). The germline V gene has CDR1 SGHAT and CDR2 FQNNGV. Trimming removed 1 base at V and 7 bases at J, with 14 bases between. This CDR3 is built from 14 residues. The CDR3 bases are TGTGCCAGCAGCTTAGCCAGAGGGGCATTGGAGCAGTACTTC. This gives the protein CASSLARGALEQYF.

In this sample, this clonotype turned up a few times. This sequence joins TRBV2 and TRBJ1-1, with D perhaps TRBD1 (5 bases). The germline V gene has CDR1 SNHLY and CDR2 FYNNEI. Trimming removed 10 bases at V and 2 bases at J, with 11 bases between. The CDR3 covers 12 residues. This CDR3 reads CAILGVNTEAFF. The CDR3 DNA follows: TGTGCCATCTTGGGGGTCAACACTGAAGCTTTCTTT.

Many counts were recorded for this clonotype. V gene TRBV5-6 combines with J gene TRBJ2-5; D uncertain. Trimming stripped 3 bases from V and 0 bases from J, with 12 bases between. The CDR3 is made up of 15 amino acids. CDR1 and CDR2 (germline): SGHDT, YYEEEE. This chain's CDR3 is CASSSVDLYQETQYF. The CDR3 bases are TGTGCCAGCAGCTCGGTAGACTTGTACCAAGAGACCCAGTACTTC.

This clonotype was observed many times. This chain uses TRBV12-3 or TRBV12-4 with TRBJ2-7, with unresolved D. V dropped 3 bases and J dropped 3 bases, with 15 bases sitting between them. The CDR3 runs to 15 residues. The chain's CDR3 is CASSFGSSRHYEQYF. As DNA, the CDR3 is TGTGCCAGCAGTTTCGGAAGTAGCCGCCACTACGAGCAGTACTTC.

In its sample, this clonotype was seen many times. The chain recombines TRBV4-3 with TRBJ1-4; possibly TRBD1 for D (6 bases). V gave up 4 bases and J gave up 5 bases, with 11 bases separating them. The germline V gene has CDR1 LGHNA and CDR2 YSLEER. This CDR3 comprises 14 residues. As DNA, the CDR3 is TGCGCCAGCAGCCCGGGGGGGCCCAATGAAAAACTGTTTTTT. Its translation is CASSPGGPNEKLFF.

This clonotype has more than one count but fewer than ten. The V call is TRBV19, the J call TRBJ2-7; 7 nucleotides agree with TRBD1. The CDR3 is 14 residues long. V lost 4 bases to trimming and J lost 2 bases; unmatched junction nucleotides: 5. CDR1 LNHDA and CDR2 SQIVND come from the germline V gene (reference sequence). CDR3 sequence reads: CASSTDRAAYEQYF. The CDR3, as DNA: TGTGCCAGTAGTACCGACAGGGCGGCCTACGAGCAGTACTTC.

In its sample, this clonotype was seen a few times. The V gene is TRBV11-2, the J gene TRBJ1-1, with 7 bases that match TRBD1. This CDR3 contains 18 residues. Germline V CDR1 and CDR2: SGHAT, FQNNGV. The V gene end was trimmed by 1 base and the J gene end by 0 bases; junction bases not matched to a gene: 11. As DNA, the CDR3 is TGTGCCAGCAGCTTAGTCTTGACAGGGACTAAAATGAACACTGAAGCTTTCTTT. Protein product: CASSLVLTGTKMNTEAFF.

This chain joins TRBV7-6 and TRBJ2-1, with 10 bases fitting TRBD2. This CDR3 is built from 15 residues. The germline gives CDR1 SGHVS, CDR2 FNYEAQ. Unmatched junction bases numbered 2, after V lost 1 base and J lost 5 bases. The CDR3 reads CASSLEREGDNEQFF. The CDR3 bases are TGTGCCAGCAGCTTAGAGCGGGAGGGCGACAATGAGCAGTTCTTC.

This clonotype came up a few times. The chain is built from TRBV29-1 and TRBJ2-7; D may be TRBD2 (6 bases). The CDR3 is made up of 12 amino acids. V was cut by 3 bases and J by 3 bases, with 9 bases left in between. Per germline, CDR1 SQVTM and CDR2 ANQGSEA. Here the CDR3 DNA reads TGCAGCGTTGAGGAGGGTTACTACGAGCAGTACTTC. This sequence encodes CSVEEGYYEQYF.

The chain carries TRBV20-1 and TRBJ2-1, with 10 bases identical to TRBD1. The length of the CDR3 is 15 residues. Germline values: CDR1 DFQATT, CDR2 SNEGSKA (reference sequence). V shed 6 bases and J 8 bases; nucleotides not matched to a gene: 13. The CDR3: CSARTGTGVVDEQFF. CDR3 DNA sequence: TGCAGTGCGCGGACCGGGACAGGGGTCGTCGATGAGCAGTTCTTC.

This clonotype has more than one count but fewer than ten. The chain carries TRBV29-1 and TRBJ2-3; perhaps TRBD1 as D (6 bases). This CDR3 comprises 12 residues. Trimming removed 4 bases at V and 4 bases at J, with 9 bases between. The germline CDR1 and CDR2 sequences are SQVTM and ANQGSEA. The CDR3 reads CSVGEGADTQYF. The CDR3 nucleotides read TGCAGCGTTGGTGAGGGGGCAGATACGCAGTATTTT.

Many counts were recorded for this clonotype. V is TRBV7-9 and J is TRBJ2-1; 9 nucleotides align to TRBD2. Per the germline V gene, CDR1 is SEHNR and CDR2 is FQNEAQ (reference sequence). The V and J ends lost 7 bases and 7 bases, in that order; junction bases with no gene match: 8. The CDR3 is 14 amino acids. This CDR3 is CASIALAGINEQFF. In nucleotides, the CDR3 is TGTGCCAGCATCGCCCTAGCGGGAATAAATGAGCAGTTCTTC.

There are many counts of this clonotype. The rearrangement links TRBV4-3 to TRBJ1-1; D unclear. Germline assignment: CDR1 LGHNA and CDR2 YSLEER. The CDR3 is made up of 14 amino acids. Trimming removed 2 bases at V and 5 bases at J, with 12 bases between. CDR3 in amino acids: CASSQLEVGTEAFF. CDR3 nucleotide sequence: TGCGCCAGCAGCCAACTAGAGGTGGGAACTGAAGCTTTCTTT.

This clonotype was counted a few times. The chain couples TRBV27 to TRBJ1-1; D perhaps matches TRBD1 (5 bases). The CDR3 has 14 amino acids. The germline V and J ends were trimmed by 6 bases and 3 bases, with 14 bases remaining between them. Per the germline V gene, CDR1 is MNHEY and CDR2 is SMNVEV (reference sequence). The CDR3 DNA follows: TGTGCCAGCAGGCCGGGGCAGCTGTACACTGAAGCTTTCTTT. Residues: CASRPGQLYTEAFF.

This clonotype was detected a few times. The V call is TRBV2, the J call TRBJ2-7; D not certain. Trimming cost V 0 bases and J 1 base, with 7 bases left between them. The CDR3 has 14 amino acids. Germline loops: CDR1 SNHLY, CDR2 FYNNEI. CDR3 bases: TGTGCCAGCAGTGAAGCTGGACCTTCCTACGAGCAGTACTTC. This codes for CASSEAGPSYEQYF.

The table lists this clonotype with many counts. This chain uses TRBV30 with TRBJ2-7, with 9 bases matching TRBD1. This CDR3 is built from 15 residues. J lost 5 bases, V lost 3 bases, and 11 bases had no gene match. Germline V lookup: CDR1 GTSNPN, CDR2 SVGIG (reference sequence). CDR3 amino acids: CAWSRSGTGWDEQYF. Here the CDR3 DNA reads TGTGCCTGGAGCCGCTCCGGGACAGGGTGGGACGAGCAGTACTTC.

This clonotype is medium-sized. The chain employs TRBV7-2 and TRBJ2-5; D gene uncertain. The germline gives CDR1 SGHTA, CDR2 FQGNSA. This CDR3 has 14 residues. Trimming pared 5 bases from V and 5 bases from J, leaving 15 bases between. The CDR3 DNA sequence: TGTGCCAGCAGCATAGATCCGCCCCCGGAGACCCAGTACTTC. Translating gives CASSIDPPPETQYF.

As to this clonotype: A clone one base away is much larger, so this may be a read error. The rearrangement uses TRBV5-5 and TRBJ2-5; TRBD2 is a possible D gene (5 bases). The CDR3 sequence is 11 residues long. The germline gives CDR1 SGHKS, CDR2 YYEKEE (reference sequence). CDR3 nucleotides: TGTGCCAGCAGTCGGACTGAGACCAAGTACTTC. This gives the protein CASSRTETKYF.

CDR3 DNA: TGCAGCGCAATCCTAGTTACTCGACAGGGGGATGAGCAGTACTTC. Protein product: CSAILVTRQGDEQYF. The genes are TRBV29-1 and TRBJ2-7, with TRBD1 matching over 9 bases. CDR3 size: 15 residues. With V trimmed by 7 bases and J by 7 bases, 17 bases remained unmatched. Germline V gene sequence: CDR1 SQVTM, CDR2 ANQGSEA.

The chain recombines TRBV7-6 with TRBJ1-2, with D possibly matching TRBD1 (5 bases). The V end lost 3 bases, the J end lost 4 bases, and 9 bases lay between the germline ends. This CDR3 is 13 amino acids long. Germline lookup yields CDR1 SGHVS and CDR2 FNYEAQ. In DNA form, the CDR3 reads TGTGCCAGCAGCTTCGCAGGGACCTATGGCTACACCTTC. Its protein product is CASSFAGTYGYTF.

Many counts were recorded for this clonotype. V usage is TRBV4-3 and J usage is TRBJ2-7, with 7 bases lining up with TRBD2. Germline lookup yields CDR1 LGHNA and CDR2 YSLEER. Germline trimming cut 4 bases from V and 6 bases from J; bases unmatched to any gene: 12. The CDR3 has 15 amino acids. CDR3 coding DNA: TGCGCCAGCAGCCTTATGGCGGGAGATAGCGCCGAGCAGTACTTC. The encoded protein is CASSLMAGDSAEQYF.